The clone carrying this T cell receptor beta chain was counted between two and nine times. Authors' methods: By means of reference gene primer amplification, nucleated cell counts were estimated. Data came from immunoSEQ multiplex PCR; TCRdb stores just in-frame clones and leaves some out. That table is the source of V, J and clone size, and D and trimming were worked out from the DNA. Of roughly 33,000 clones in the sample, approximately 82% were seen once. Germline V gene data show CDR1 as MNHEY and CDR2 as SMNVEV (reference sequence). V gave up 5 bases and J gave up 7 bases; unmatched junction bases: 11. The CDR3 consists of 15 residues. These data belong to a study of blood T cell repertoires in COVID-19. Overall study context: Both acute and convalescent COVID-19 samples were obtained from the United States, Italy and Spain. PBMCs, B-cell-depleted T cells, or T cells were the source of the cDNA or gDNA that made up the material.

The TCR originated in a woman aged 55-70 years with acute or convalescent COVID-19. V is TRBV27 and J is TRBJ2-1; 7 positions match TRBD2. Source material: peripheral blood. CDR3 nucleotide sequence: TGTGCCAGCAGTCCCCTTGGGGGGGGTACGAATGAGCAGTTCTTC. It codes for CASSPLGGGTNEQFF.